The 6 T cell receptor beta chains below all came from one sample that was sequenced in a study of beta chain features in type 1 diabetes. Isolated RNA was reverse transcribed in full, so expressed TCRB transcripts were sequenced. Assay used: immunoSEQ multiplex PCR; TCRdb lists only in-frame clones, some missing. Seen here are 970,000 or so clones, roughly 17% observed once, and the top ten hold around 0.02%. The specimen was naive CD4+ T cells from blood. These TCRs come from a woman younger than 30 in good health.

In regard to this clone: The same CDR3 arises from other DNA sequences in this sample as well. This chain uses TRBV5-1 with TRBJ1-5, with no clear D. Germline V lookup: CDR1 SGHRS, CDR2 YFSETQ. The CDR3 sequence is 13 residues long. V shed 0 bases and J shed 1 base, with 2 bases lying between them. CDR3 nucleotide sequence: TGCGCCAGCAGCTTGGGAAGCAATCAGCCCCAGCATTTT. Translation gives CASSLGSNQPQHF.

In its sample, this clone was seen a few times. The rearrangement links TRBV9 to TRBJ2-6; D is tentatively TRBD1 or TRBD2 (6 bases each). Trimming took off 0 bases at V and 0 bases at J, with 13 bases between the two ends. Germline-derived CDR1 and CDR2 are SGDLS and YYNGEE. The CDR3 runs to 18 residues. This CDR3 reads CASSVAGGQASGANVLTF. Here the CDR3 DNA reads TGTGCCAGCAGCGTAGCTGGGGGGCAGGCCTCTGGGGCCAACGTCCTGACTTTC.

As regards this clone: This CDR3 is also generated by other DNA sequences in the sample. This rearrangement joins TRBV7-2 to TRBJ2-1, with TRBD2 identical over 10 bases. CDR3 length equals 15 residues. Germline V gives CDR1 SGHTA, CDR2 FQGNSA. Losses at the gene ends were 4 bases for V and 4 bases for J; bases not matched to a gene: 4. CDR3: CASSSTSGTYNEQFF. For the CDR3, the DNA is TGTGCCAGCAGCTCTACTAGCGGGACGTACAATGAGCAGTTCTTC.

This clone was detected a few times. The chain's CDR3 is CASSVRTSGSNNEQFF. Written as DNA, the CDR3 is TGTGCCAGCAGCGTTAGGACTAGCGGGAGTAACAATGAGCAGTTCTTC. This chain joins TRBV9 and TRBJ2-1, with 13 bases identical to TRBD2. V shed 2 bases, J shed 5 bases, and the junction held 4 bases outside the gene matches. In germline, CDR1 is SGDLS, CDR2 YYNGEE. The CDR3 has 16 amino acids. Complete variable domain (other parts from reference TRBV9 and TRBJ2-1): DSGVTQTPKHLITATGQRVTLRCSPRSGDLSVYWYQQSLDQGLQFLIQYYNGEERAKGNILERFSAQQFPDLHSELNLSSLELGDSALYFCASSVRTSGSNNEQFFGPGTRLTVL.

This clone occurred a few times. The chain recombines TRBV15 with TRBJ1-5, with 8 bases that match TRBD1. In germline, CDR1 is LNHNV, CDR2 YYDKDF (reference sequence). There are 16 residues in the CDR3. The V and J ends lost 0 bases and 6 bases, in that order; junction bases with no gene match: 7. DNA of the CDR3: TGTGCCACCAGCAGAGACGCAGGGGGCGCGGGTCAGCCCCAGCATTTT. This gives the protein CATSRDAGGAGQPQHF.

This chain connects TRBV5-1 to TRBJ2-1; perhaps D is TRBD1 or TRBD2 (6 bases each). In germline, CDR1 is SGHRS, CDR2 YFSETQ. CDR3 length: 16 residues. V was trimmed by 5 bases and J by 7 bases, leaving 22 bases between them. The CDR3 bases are TGCGCCAGCAGACTATGGGACACAAGGGGGGCAAATGAGCAGTTCTTC. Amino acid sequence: CASRLWDTRGANEQFF.